These 11 T cell receptor beta chains originate from one sample sequenced in a study of chemoradiotherapy in HPV16-positive cancers (dated by TCRdb to the early 2020s). The library was built by means of the immunoSEQ multiplex PCR assay. The table comes from immuneACCESS by way of TCRdb, which keeps in-frame sequences with V and J called. Part of the clones is missing from these tables; in studies checked, under half for an unresolved V gene and the rest for unknown reasons. This sample has tens of thousands of clones in its table, and roughly nine tenths of those were observed once. In total, the top ten clones hold 2.1% of the sample. The sequencing here drew on blood, taken from a patient who underwent chemoradiotherapy. These TCRs come from a human donor with HPV-associated anogenital cancer.

CDR3 sequence: CASSERQGASTEAFF. CDR3 bases: TGTGCCAGCAGCGAGCGACAGGGGGCAAGCACTGAAGCTTTCTTT. V gene TRBV7-6 combines with J gene TRBJ1-1; 10 bases align to TRBD1. Germline CDR1 reads SGHVS; CDR2 reads FNYEAQ. The CDR3 is 15 amino acids. V was pared by 5 bases and J by 4 bases, with 7 bases of the junction left unmatched.

The chain links TRBV27 to TRBJ2-7, with a tentative D call TRBD2 (5 bases). CDR3 length equals 14 residues. Trimming took 5 bases from V and 3 from J, leaving 14 bases between them. Germline V gene data show CDR1 as MNHEY and CDR2 as SMNVEV (reference sequence). The CDR3 DNA reads TGTGCCAGCAGTGTACTAGTTCCAGGCTACGAGCAGTACTTC. This sequence encodes CASSVLVPGYEQYF.

The V and J genes are TRBV4-2 and TRBJ1-5; D is unclear. V was cut by 7 bases and J by 3 bases, with 10 bases left in between. The CDR3 has 13 residues. CDR1 is LGHNA and CDR2 is YNFKEQ in the germline V gene. The CDR3 protein is CASTKGLNQPQHF. CDR3 nucleotide sequence: TGTGCCAGCACCAAAGGCCTCAATCAGCCCCAGCATTTT.

The chain is built from TRBV15 and TRBJ1-5; D unresolved. V was clipped by 0 bases and J by 10 bases, with 10 bases between them. The CDR3 is 13 amino acids. Germline values: CDR1 LNHNV, CDR2 YYDKDF (reference sequence). CDR3 sequence: CATSREPSYPQHF. As DNA, the CDR3 is TGTGCCACCAGCAGAGAACCTTCATACCCCCAGCATTTT.

The V and J genes are TRBV5-6 and TRBJ1-5; D is uncertain. Trimming took 2 bases from V and 2 from J, leaving 8 bases between them. Germline loops: CDR1 SGHDT, CDR2 YYEEEE. The CDR3 spans 14 residues. The CDR3 DNA reads TGTGCCAGCAGCTTAACGGCAGGCAATCAGCCCCAGCATTTT. It specifies CASSLTAGNQPQHF. Complete variable domain (other parts from reference TRBV5-6 and TRBJ1-5): DAGVTQSPTHLIKTRGQQVTLRCSPKSGHDTVSWYQQALGQGPQFIFQYYEEEERQRGNFPDRFSGHQFPNYSSELNVNALLLGDSALYLCASSLTAGNQPQHFGDGTRLSIL.

This clone occurred once. This chain joins TRBV18 and TRBJ2-7; D is unresolved. Germline V gene lookup returns CDR1 KGHSH and CDR2 LQKENI. The CDR3 contains 15 residues. The V gene lost 2 bases and the J gene lost 2 bases, with 13 bases spanning the gap. CDR3 sequence (DNA): TGTGCCAGCTCACCATCGGCAGGATTTACCTACGAGCAGTACTTC. It is translated as CASSPSAGFTYEQYF.

The chain recombines TRBV18 with TRBJ1-6; tentatively, D is TRBD1 (6 bases). The CDR3 consists of 13 residues. Germline V gives CDR1 KGHSH, CDR2 LQKENI. Trimming stripped 4 bases from V and 10 bases from J, with 11 bases between. Written as DNA, the CDR3 is TGTGCCAGCTCACAGGGGGGCGGCTCACCCCTCCACTTT. Translating it yields CASSQGGGSPLHF. The full variable domain, rest sourced from reference TRBV18 and TRBJ1-6, is NAGVMQNPRHLVRRRGQEARLRCSPMKGHSHVYWYRQLPEEGLKFMVYLQKENIIDESGMPKERFSAEFPKEGPSILRIQQVVRGDSAAYFCASSQGGGSPLHFGNGTRLTVT.

The chain recombines TRBV27 with TRBJ2-7; D uncertain. Trimming pared 2 bases from V and 3 bases from J, leaving 8 bases between. This CDR3 comprises 13 residues. Germline loops: CDR1 MNHEY, CDR2 SMNVEV (reference sequence). The CDR3 protein is CASSLGTHYEQYF. The CDR3, as DNA: TGTGCCAGCAGTTTAGGCACGCACTACGAGCAGTACTTC.

In this sample, this clone turned up a few times. The chain has TRBV11-2 and TRBJ1-1; 7 nucleotides agree with TRBD1. Germline trimming cut 3 bases from V and 8 bases from J; bases unmatched to any gene: 6. Germline CDR1 is SGHAT and CDR2 is FQNNGV. The CDR3 covers 13 residues. CDR3 amino acids: CASSLGQQGEAFF. As DNA, the CDR3 is TGTGCCAGCAGCTTGGGACAACAGGGGGAAGCTTTCTTT.

The chain has TRBV5-8 and TRBJ2-7; perhaps TRBD2 as D (6 bases). Germline-derived CDR1 and CDR2 are SGHTS and YDEGEE. V lost 2 bases and J lost 7, with 19 bases in between. The CDR3 length is 15 residues. For the CDR3, the DNA is TGTGCCAGCAGCTTTATCGGAGGGGAGGTTTGGGAGCAGTACTTC. Translated: CASSFIGGEVWEQYF.

J is TRBJ2-3 and V is TRBV5-6, with D possibly TRBD1 on 6 matching bases. Germline V gene lookup returns CDR1 SGHDT and CDR2 YYEEEE. V gave up 7 bases and J gave up 0 bases, with 27 bases separating them. CDR3 size: 19 residues. The CDR3 bases are TGTGCCAGCCGACCCCGAAGAGGCACAGGGTGGTCGAGCACAGATACGCAGTATTTT. This encodes CASRPRRGTGWSSTDTQYF.